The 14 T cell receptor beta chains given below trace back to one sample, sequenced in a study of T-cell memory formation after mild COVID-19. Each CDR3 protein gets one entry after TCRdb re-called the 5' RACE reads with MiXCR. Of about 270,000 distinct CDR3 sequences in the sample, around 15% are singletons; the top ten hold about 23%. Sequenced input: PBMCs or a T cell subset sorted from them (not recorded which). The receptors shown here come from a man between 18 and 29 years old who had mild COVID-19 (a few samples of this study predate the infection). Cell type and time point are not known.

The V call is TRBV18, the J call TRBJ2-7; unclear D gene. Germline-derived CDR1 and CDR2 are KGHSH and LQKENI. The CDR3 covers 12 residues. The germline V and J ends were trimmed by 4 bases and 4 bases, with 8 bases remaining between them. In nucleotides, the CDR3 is TGTGCCAGCTCACGGGGAATTTACGAGCAGTACTTC. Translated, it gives CASSRGIYEQYF.

CDR3 DNA: TGTGCCAGCAGCCCCGGCCGAGGTAGCGGGGGGGCAGATACGCAGTATTTT. This sequence encodes CASSPGRGSGGADTQYF. V usage is TRBV7-2 and J usage is TRBJ2-3, with 11 bases aligning to TRBD2. The V and J ends lost 5 bases and 4 bases, in that order; junction bases with no gene match: 11. Germline-derived CDR1 and CDR2 are SGHTA and FQGNSA. CDR3 length: 17 residues.

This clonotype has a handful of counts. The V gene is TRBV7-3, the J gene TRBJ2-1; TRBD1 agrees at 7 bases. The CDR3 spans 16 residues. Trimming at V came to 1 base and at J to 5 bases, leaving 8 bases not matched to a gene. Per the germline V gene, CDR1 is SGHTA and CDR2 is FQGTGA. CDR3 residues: CASSLSLTGTHNEQFF. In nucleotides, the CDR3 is TGTGCCAGCAGCTTAAGCTTGACAGGGACCCACAATGAGCAGTTCTTC.

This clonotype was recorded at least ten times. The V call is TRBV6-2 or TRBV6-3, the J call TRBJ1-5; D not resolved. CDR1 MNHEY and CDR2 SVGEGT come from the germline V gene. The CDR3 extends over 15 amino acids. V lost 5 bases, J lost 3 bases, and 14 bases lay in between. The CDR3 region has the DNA TGTGCCAGCAGTGAGCCCCTCTCCTTCAATCAGCCCCAGCATTTT. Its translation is CASSEPLSFNQPQHF.

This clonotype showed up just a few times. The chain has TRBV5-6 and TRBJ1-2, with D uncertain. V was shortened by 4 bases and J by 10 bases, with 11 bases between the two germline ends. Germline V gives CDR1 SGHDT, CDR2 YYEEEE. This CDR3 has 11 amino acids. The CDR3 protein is CASSRGISYTF. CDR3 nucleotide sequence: TGTGCCAGCAGCCGAGGGATTTCCTACACCTTC.

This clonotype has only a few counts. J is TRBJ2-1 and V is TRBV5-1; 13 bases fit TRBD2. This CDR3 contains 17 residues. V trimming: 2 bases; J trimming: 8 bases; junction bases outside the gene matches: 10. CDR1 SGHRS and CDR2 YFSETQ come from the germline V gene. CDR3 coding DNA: TGCGCCAGCAGCTTCGGGACTAGCGGGGCCTACTGGGATGAGCAGTTCTTC. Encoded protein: CASSFGTSGAYWDEQFF.

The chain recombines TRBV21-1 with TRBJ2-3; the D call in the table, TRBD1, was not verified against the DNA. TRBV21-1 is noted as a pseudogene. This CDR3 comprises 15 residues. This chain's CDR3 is CASSRGGIRTDTQYF. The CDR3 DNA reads TGTGCCAGCAGCAGGGGGGGGATTCGAACAGATACGCAGTATTTT.

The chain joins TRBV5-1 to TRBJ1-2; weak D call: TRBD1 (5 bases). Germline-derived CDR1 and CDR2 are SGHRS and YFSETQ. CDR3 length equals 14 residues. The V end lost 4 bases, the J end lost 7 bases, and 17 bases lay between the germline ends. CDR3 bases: TGCGCCAGCAGCCGAGAAGCAGGGTACGGTGGCTACACCTTC. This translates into CASSREAGYGGYTF.

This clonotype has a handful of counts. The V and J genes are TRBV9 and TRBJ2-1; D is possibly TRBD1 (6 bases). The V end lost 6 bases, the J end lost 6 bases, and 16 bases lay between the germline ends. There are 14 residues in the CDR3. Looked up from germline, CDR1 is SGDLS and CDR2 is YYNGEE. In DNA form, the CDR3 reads TGTGCCAGCACCCCAGGACAGCCAACCAATGAGCAGTTCTTC. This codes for CASTPGQPTNEQFF.

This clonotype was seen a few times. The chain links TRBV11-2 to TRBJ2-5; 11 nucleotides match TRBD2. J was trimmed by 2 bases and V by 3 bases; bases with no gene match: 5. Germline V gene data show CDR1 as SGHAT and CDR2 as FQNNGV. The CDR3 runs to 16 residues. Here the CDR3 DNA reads TGTGCCAGCAGCTTTTTACTAGCGGGGGATCAAGAGACCCAGTACTTC. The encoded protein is CASSFLLAGDQETQYF.

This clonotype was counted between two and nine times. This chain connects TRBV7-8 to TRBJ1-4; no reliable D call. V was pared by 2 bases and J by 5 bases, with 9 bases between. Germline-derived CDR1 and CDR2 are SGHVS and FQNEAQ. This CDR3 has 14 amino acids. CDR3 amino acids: CASSLHPLNEKLFF. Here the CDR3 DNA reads TGTGCCAGCAGCTTACATCCTCTCAATGAAAAACTGTTTTTT.

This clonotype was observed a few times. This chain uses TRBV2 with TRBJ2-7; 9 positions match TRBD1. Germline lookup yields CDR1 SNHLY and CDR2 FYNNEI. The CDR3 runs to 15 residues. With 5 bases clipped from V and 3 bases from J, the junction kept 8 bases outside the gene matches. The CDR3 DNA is TGTGCCAGCAGTCGACGGGACAGGGCAGACTACGAGCAGTACTTC. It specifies CASSRRDRADYEQYF. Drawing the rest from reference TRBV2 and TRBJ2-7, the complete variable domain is EPEVTQTPSHQVTQMGQEVILRCVPISNHLYFYWYRQILGQKVEFLVSFYNNEISEKSEIFDDQFSVERPDGSNFTLKIRSTKLEDSAMYFCASSRRDRADYEQYFGPGTRLTVT.

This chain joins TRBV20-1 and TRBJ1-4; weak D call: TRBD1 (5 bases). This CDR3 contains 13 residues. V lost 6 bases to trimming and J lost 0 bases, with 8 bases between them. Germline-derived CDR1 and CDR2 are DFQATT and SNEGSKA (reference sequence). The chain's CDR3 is CSARAATNEKLFF. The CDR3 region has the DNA TGCAGTGCCAGGGCAGCAACTAATGAAAAACTGTTTTTT.

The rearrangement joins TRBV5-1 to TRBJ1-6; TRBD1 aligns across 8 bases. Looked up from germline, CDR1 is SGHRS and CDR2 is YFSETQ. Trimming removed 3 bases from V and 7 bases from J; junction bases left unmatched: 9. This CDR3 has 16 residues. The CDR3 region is CASSSDLQGENSPLHF. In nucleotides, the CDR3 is TGCGCCAGCAGCTCAGATTTACAGGGGGAGAATTCACCCCTCCACTTT.